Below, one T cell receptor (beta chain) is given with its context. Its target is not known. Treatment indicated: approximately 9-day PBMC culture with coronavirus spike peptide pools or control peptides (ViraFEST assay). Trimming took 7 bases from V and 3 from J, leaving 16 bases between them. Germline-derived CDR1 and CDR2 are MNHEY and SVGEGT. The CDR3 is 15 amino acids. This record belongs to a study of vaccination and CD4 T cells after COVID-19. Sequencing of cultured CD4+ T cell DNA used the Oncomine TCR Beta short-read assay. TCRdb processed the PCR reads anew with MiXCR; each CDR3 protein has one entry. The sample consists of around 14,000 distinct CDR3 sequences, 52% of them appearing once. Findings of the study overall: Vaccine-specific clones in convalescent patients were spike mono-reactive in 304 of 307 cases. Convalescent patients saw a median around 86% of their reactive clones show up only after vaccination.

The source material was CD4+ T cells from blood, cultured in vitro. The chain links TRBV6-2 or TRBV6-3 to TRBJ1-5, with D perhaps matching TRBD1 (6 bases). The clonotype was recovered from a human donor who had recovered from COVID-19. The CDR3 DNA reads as TGTGCCAGCATTAGAGGGGGTTACGCCAATCAGCCCCAGCATTTT. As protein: CASIRGGYANQPQHF.